This T cell receptor beta chain was obtained from a study of radiotherapy plus CTLA-4 blockade in lung cancer (dated by TCRdb to the late 2010s). General notes on the study: Among enrolled patients, approximately 18% had an objective response and 25% to 40% reached disease control. The investigation overall reported the following: TCR clones derived from tumors expanded in peripheral blood after treatment with radiotherapy and ipilimumab. The strongest predictors of response were reported to be early dynamic shifts in blood T cell clones along with a rise in serum interferon-beta following radiation.

The germline V gene encodes CDR1 SGHRS and CDR2 YFSETQ. At the junction V is shortened by 1 base and J by 6 bases, with 10 bases in between. Spanning cysteine to phenylalanine, the CDR3 consists of 13 amino acids. Only CDR3 DNA is held: 39 bases, read in frame from base 1. Library construction relied on the immunoSEQ multiplex PCR assay. The immuneACCESS repertoire file appears here via TCRdb, limited to in-frame rearrangements. These files lack a portion of the clones; in checked studies, under half of the deficit traces to unresolved V genes, and the cause of the others is not known. The sample data list approximately 73,000 clones, and roughly 91% of these were observed just once. 40% of the sample goes to the ten largest clones. In this study, focal radiation therapy paired with CTLA-4 blockade (ipilimumab) was tested in patients who had chemo-refractory metastatic non-small-cell lung cancer.

This clone came up once. Its antigen is unknown. Base qualities are not at hand, and no much larger clone is one base apart. This receptor chain uses TRBV5-1 and TRBJ1-2; no confident D gene assignment can be made. This receptor was obtained from a human donor with non-small cell lung cancer that progressed on radiotherapy plus ipilimumab. The sample in question was peripheral blood, obtained from a patient treated with radiotherapy plus ipilimumab. The nucleotide sequence reads as follows: TGCGCCAGCAGCTTGATGCCCGGGGATGGCTACACCTTC. The translation is CASSLMPGDGYTF.